This T cell receptor (beta chain) was profiled in a study of blood T cell repertoires in COVID-19. Study-wide background: Some COVID-19 samples were acute and others convalescent; all came from the United States, Italy and Spain. The analysed material was cDNA or gDNA that came from T cells, B-cell-depleted T cells, or PBMCs.

Original methodology: It was from reference gene primer amplification that nucleated cell counts were estimated. Generated by immunoSEQ multiplex PCR, the TCRdb table keeps only in-frame clones and is missing some. V, J and clone size were drawn from that table, and D and trimming were deduced from the DNA. The data show some 270,000 clones, less than 90% seen once. Material for sequencing was peripheral blood. This sequence originates from a woman aged 40 to 50 who had recovered from COVID-19.

The CDR3 bases are TGTGCCAGCAGCTCCGGGACAGGGGCCAATCAGCCCCAGCATTTT. It is translated as CASSSGTGANQPQHF. This sequence joins TRBV27 and TRBJ1-5; TRBD1 aligns across 10 bases. Germline trimming cut 6 bases from V and 3 bases from J; bases unmatched to any gene: 5. The CDR3 is 15 residues long. Germline-derived CDR1 and CDR2 are MNHEY and SMNVEV (reference sequence).